Listed here are 9 T cell receptor beta chains from one sample, sequenced in a study of early T cells in non-severe SARS-CoV-2 infection. TCRdb reanalysed the 5' RACE reads using MiXCR and keeps one entry per CDR3 protein. The table has tens of thousands of distinct CDR3 sequences, around 13% seen once; the top ten hold roughly 6.5%. The sequencing sample was made of whole blood. These receptors all come from an adult who was a healthcare worker with PCR-confirmed SARS-CoV-2 infection or an uninfected control (not recorded which).

In its sample, this clonotype was seen many times. The chain is built from TRBV11-2 and TRBJ2-5; D may be TRBD2 (6 bases). The germline gives CDR1 SGHAT, CDR2 FQNNGV. V shed 1 base and J shed 4 bases, with 7 bases lying between them. This CDR3 has 13 amino acids. This CDR3 reads CASSLAGLETQYF. The CDR3 DNA sequence: TGTGCCAGCAGCTTAGCGGGACTAGAGACCCAGTACTTC.

A remark on this clonotype: The DNA is left out, because the CDR3 cannot be placed on it with certainty; the CDR3 is given as TCRdb lists it. This CDR3 reads CASITRDREKKNCFF. The chain employs TRBV10-1 and TRBJ1-4; the table's D call TRBD1 went unverified against the DNA. CDR1 WNHNN and CDR2 SYGVQD come from the germline V gene (reference sequence). The CDR3 sequence runs 15 residues, both termini included.

This clonotype was observed a handful of times. For the CDR3, the DNA is TGTGCCAGCAGCCAAGGGTATGGGGGACAGCGGAATTCACCCCTCCACTTT. Protein product: CASSQGYGGQRNSPLHF. The chain is built from TRBV3-1 and TRBJ1-6; TRBD1 aligns across 7 bases. Germline CDR1 and CDR2: LGHDT and YNNKEL (reference sequence). This CDR3 contains 17 residues. V shed 1 base, J shed 7 bases, and the junction held 10 bases outside the gene matches.

This clonotype was seen a handful of times. The rearrangement joins TRBV12-3 or TRBV12-4 to TRBJ1-5; 8 bases fit TRBD1. The CDR3 covers 14 residues. After removal of 3 bases from V and 6 bases from J, the junction contained 4 bases not matched to a gene. CDR3 nucleotides: TGTGCCAGCAGTTTCCAGGGGGCCTTTCAGCCCCAGCATTTT. This gives the protein CASSFQGAFQPQHF.

The V and J genes are TRBV20-1 and TRBJ2-5; TRBD2 aligns across 8 bases. There are 15 residues in the CDR3. CDR1 DFQATT and CDR2 SNEGSKA come from the germline V gene (reference sequence). Trimming took 6 bases from V and 4 from J; bases not matched to a gene: 13. The DNA for the CDR3 is TGCAGTGCCACCTCCAGGCGGGGGGCTGGAGAGACCCAGTACTTC. It translates to CSATSRRGAGETQYF.

This clonotype was found a few times. This chain joins TRBV18 and TRBJ2-5, with 9 bases identical to TRBD1. V lost 0 bases, J lost 5 bases, and 4 bases stayed unmatched. The germline CDR1 and CDR2 sequences are KGHSH and LQKENI. CDR3 length: 15 residues. In DNA form, the CDR3 reads TGTGCCAGCTCACCACCGACAGGGGGAGGCGAGACCCAGTACTTC. Protein: CASSPPTGGGETQYF.

This clonotype came up a few times. This chain connects TRBV5-8 to TRBJ2-7; perhaps D is TRBD1 or TRBD2 (5 bases each). CDR1 is SGHTS and CDR2 is YDEGEE in the germline V gene. The CDR3 runs 15 residues. The ends were cut back, 4 bases at V and 7 bases at J, with 21 bases in the middle. CDR3 sequence reads: CASSLEGRGSGEQYF. As DNA, the CDR3 is TGTGCCAGCAGCCTAGAGGGACGGGGATCCGGAGAGCAGTACTTC.

This clonotype came up a few times. The chain employs TRBV30 and TRBJ1-6; possible D gene TRBD1, 6 bases. V was shortened by 0 bases and J by 2 bases, with 17 bases between the two germline ends. Germline lookup yields CDR1 GTSNPN and CDR2 SVGIG (reference sequence). This CDR3 has 18 residues. Written as DNA, the CDR3 is TGTGCCTGGAGTGTTACAACAGGGAAAGGACCCTATAATTCACCCCTCCACTTT. It codes for CAWSVTTGKGPYNSPLHF.

This clonotype was counted a few times. The chain joins TRBV7-9 to TRBJ1-1; tentative D call: TRBD1 (6 bases). V was cut by 5 bases and J by 11 bases, with 12 bases left in between. There are 11 residues in the CDR3. CDR1 and CDR2 (germline): SEHNR, FQNEAQ (reference sequence). DNA for the CDR3: TGTGCCAGCAGCCTACAGGGTAACGCTTTCTTT. Protein: CASSLQGNAFF.